Following are 31 T cell receptor beta chains from one sample sequenced in a study of T cells in Graves' hyperthyroidism and ophthalmopathy (dated by TCRdb to about 2019). To prepare the library, multiplex PCR was applied. The instrument given in TCRdb is Illumina HiSeq 2000. Amplification of TCR beta CDR3 regions was carried out from RNA transcripts. The TCR CDR3 was subjected to a first round of RT-PCR using the HTBI primer set and the Qiagen OneStep RT-PCR kit. In TCRdb, the public reads were trimmed at Q25 with fastp and aligned with MiXCR, with productive beta chains retained. Rows with a matching CDR3 protein are joined into one entry that keeps the most common DNA and genes. The sample table lists fewer than 900,000 distinct CDR3 sequences, around 15% of them with a count of one. The leading ten clones occupy around 8.1% of the sample. The sequenced material came from blood. The source is a man aged 18-30 years with Graves' hyperthyroidism.

This clonotype was seen only a few times. The chain links TRBV18 to TRBJ2-1, with 14 bases matching TRBD2. V was pared by 3 bases and J by 7 bases, with 11 bases of the junction left unmatched. Germline CDR1 reads KGHSH; CDR2 reads LQKENI. CDR3 size: 18 residues. CDR3 DNA: TGTGCCAGCTCACCGGGGACTAGCGGGAGAATCTTGCTGAATGAGCAGTTCTTC. It yields the protein CASSPGTSGRILLNEQFF. The full variable domain, rest sourced from reference TRBV18 and TRBJ2-1, is NAGVMQNPRHLVRRRGQEARLRCSPMKGHSHVYWYRQLPEEGLKFMVYLQKENIIDESGMPKERFSAEFPKEGPSILRIQQVVRGDSAAYFCASSPGTSGRILLNEQFFGPGTRLTVL.

CDR3 protein: CASSPGLAEDNEQFF. The CDR3 nucleotides read TGCGCCAGCAGCCCAGGACTAGCGGAAGACAATGAGCAGTTCTTC. V is TRBV4-1 and J is TRBJ2-1; 10 nucleotides agree with TRBD2. J was trimmed by 5 bases and V by 4 bases; bases with no gene match: 5. In germline, CDR1 is MGHRA, CDR2 YSYEKL. The CDR3 has 15 amino acids.

This clonotype has just a few counts. The chain has TRBV12-3 or TRBV12-4 and TRBJ1-1; 7 bases are shared with TRBD1. CDR3 length: 13 residues. V was clipped by 7 bases and J by 4 bases; unmatched bases: 6. CDR3 loop: CASTEGQITEAFF. CDR3 nucleotides: TGTGCCAGCACTGAGGGACAGATCACTGAAGCTTTCTTT.

At least ten counts were recorded for this clonotype. The chain recombines TRBV7-9 with TRBJ2-1; no clear D. The ends were cut back, 3 bases at V and 6 bases at J, with 9 bases in the middle. This CDR3 spans 13 amino acids. Germline V lookup: CDR1 SEHNR, CDR2 FQNEAQ (reference sequence). The CDR3: CASSFSSVNEQFF. The CDR3 DNA reads as TGTGCCAGCAGCTTTTCCAGCGTCAATGAGCAGTTCTTC.

The CDR3 protein is CASSEYYGTMAGRQFF. CDR3 nucleotide sequence: TGTGCCAGCAGTGAATACTACGGGACTATGGCTGGACGGCAGTTCTTC. This chain uses TRBV25-1 with TRBJ2-1; 7 bases are shared with TRBD2. Per germline, CDR1 MGHDK and CDR2 SYGVNS. J lost 12 bases, V lost 0 bases, and 14 bases had no gene match. The CDR3 is 16 amino acids.

This clonotype was detected many times. This chain connects TRBV12-3 or TRBV12-4 to TRBJ2-5; 16 bases agree with TRBD2. The V gene end was trimmed by 5 bases and the J gene end by 5 bases; junction bases not matched to a gene: 14. The CDR3 extends over 19 amino acids. DNA of the CDR3: TGTGCCAGCAGTGCAACCCGGGGACTAGCGGGAGGGCGCGGTGAGACCCAGTACTTC. It specifies CASSATRGLAGGRGETQYF.

This chain links TRBV12-3 or TRBV12-4 with TRBJ2-7; 7 bases match TRBD1. The CDR3 loop spans 13 amino acids. Unmatched junction bases numbered 8, after V lost 5 bases and J lost 7 bases. The chain's CDR3 is CASSPNRGGEQYF. CDR3 bases: TGTGCCAGCAGTCCTAACAGGGGCGGAGAGCAGTACTTC.

The rearrangement uses TRBV5-6 and TRBJ2-3; D call uncertain. The CDR3 contains 15 residues. Germline loops: CDR1 SGHDT, CDR2 YYEEEE. The V and J ends lost 1 base and 3 bases respectively, with 12 bases between them. The CDR3 DNA sequence: TGTGCCAGCAGCTTGATAACTCTTTGGACAGATACGCAGTATTTT. Translated, it gives CASSLITLWTDTQYF.

This clonotype was picked up many times. The chain carries TRBV24-1 and TRBJ1-1, with 7 bases fitting TRBD1. J lost 9 bases, V lost 3 bases, and 6 bases had no gene match. CDR1 is KGHDR, CDR2 SFDVKD, per germline. The CDR3 totals 13 residues. Here the CDR3 reads CATSDRQGYKAFF. CDR3 bases: TGTGCCACCAGTGATCGACAGGGTTACAAAGCTTTCTTT.

There are many counts of this clonotype. V usage is TRBV7-2 and J usage is TRBJ2-3, with D perhaps matching TRBD2 (5 bases). CDR3 length: 15 amino acids. The germline gives CDR1 SGHTA, CDR2 FQGNSA. Trimming removed 0 bases from V and 10 bases from J, with 17 bases in between. CDR3 coding DNA: TGTGCCAGCAGCTTAGCGATTAGGTCCAGAGCGGCGCAGTATTTT. It specifies CASSLAIRSRAAQYF.

This clonotype has at least ten counts. This rearrangement joins TRBV11-1 to TRBJ2-1, with TRBD2 identical over 12 bases. This CDR3 contains 16 residues. Germline V gene lookup returns CDR1 SGHAT and CDR2 FQDESV (reference sequence). The J segment lost 5 bases and the V segment lost 5 bases, leaving 7 bases of the junction unmatched. The CDR3: CASSPWTSGEHNEQFF. CDR3 DNA: TGTGCCAGCAGCCCATGGACTAGCGGGGAACACAATGAGCAGTTCTTC. The variable domain in full, with the rest retrieved from reference TRBV11-1 and TRBJ2-1, is EAEVAQSPRYKITEKSQAVAFWCDPISGHATLYWYRQILGQGPELLVQFQDESVVDDSQLPKDRFSAERLKGVDSTLKIQPAELGDSAMYLCASSPWTSGEHNEQFFGPGTRLTVL.

Only a few counts were recorded for this clonotype. The chain recombines TRBV7-8 with TRBJ1-6; 9 nucleotides align to TRBD1. This CDR3 has 16 residues. Trimming at V came to 2 bases and at J to 8 bases, leaving 7 bases not matched to a gene. From germline, CDR1 is SGHVS and CDR2 FQNEAQ. The CDR3 is CASSLLQGAGDSPLHF. CDR3 bases: TGTGCCAGCAGCTTATTACAGGGGGCAGGAGATTCACCCCTCCACTTT. Looking up the rest from reference TRBV7-8 and TRBJ1-6 gives the full variable domain: GAGVSQSPRYKVAKRGQDVALRCDPISGHVSLFWYQQALGQGPEFLTYFQNEAQLDKSGLPSDRFFAERPEGSVSTLKIQRTQQEDSAVYLCASSLLQGAGDSPLHFGNGTRLTVT.

This clonotype was counted at least ten times. This chain connects TRBV28 to TRBJ2-2; D call uncertain. The V gene lost 3 bases and the J gene lost 5 bases, with 16 bases spanning the gap. The germline V gene has CDR1 MDHEN and CDR2 SYDVKM. The CDR3 spans 16 residues. The CDR3 nucleotides are TGTGCCAGCAGTTTCTCTGAACGGATCAGAACCGGGGAGCTGTTTTTT. This encodes CASSFSERIRTGELFF.

V usage is TRBV7-9 and J usage is TRBJ2-4, with 7 nucleotides matching TRBD1. Germline CDR1 reads SEHNR; CDR2 reads FQNEAQ (reference sequence). After removal of 4 bases from V and 4 bases from J, the junction contained 7 bases not matched to a gene. The CDR3 covers 15 residues. The CDR3 DNA follows: TGTGCCAGCAGCTCTACAGGGGCTGGGAAAAACATTCAGTACTTC. Translating gives CASSSTGAGKNIQYF.

The CDR3 sequence is CASTSSGRNTGELFF. The CDR3 DNA reads TGTGCCAGCACCTCGAGCGGGAGAAATACCGGGGAGCTGTTTTTT. The chain employs TRBV28 and TRBJ2-2; 8 bases map to TRBD2. With V trimmed by 7 bases and J by 5 bases, 9 bases remained unmatched. Germline V gene lookup returns CDR1 MDHEN and CDR2 SYDVKM. The CDR3 is 15 residues long.

This chain links TRBV7-3 with TRBJ2-7; no firm D call. CDR3 length equals 13 residues. Germline V gene data show CDR1 as SGHTA and CDR2 as FQGTGA. V lost 5 bases and J lost 0, with 8 bases in between. The CDR3 loop reads CASSPTHSYEQYF. CDR3 DNA: TGTGCCAGCAGCCCCACCCACTCCTACGAGCAGTACTTC.

This clonotype was picked up many times. This chain uses TRBV30 with TRBJ1-4, with D perhaps TRBD1 (6 bases). CDR1 and CDR2 (germline): GTSNPN, SVGIG (reference sequence). V gave up 4 bases and J gave up 0 bases, with 12 bases separating them. This CDR3 contains 15 residues. CDR3 sequence (DNA): TGTGCCTGGACCGGGACACCCACAACTAATGAAAAACTGTTTTTT. As protein: CAWTGTPTTNEKLFF. The entire variable domain, with the rest obtained from reference TRBV30 and TRBJ1-4, is as follows: SQTIHQWPATLVQPVGSPLSLECTVEGTSNPNLYWYRQAAGRGLQLLFYSVGIGQISSEVPQNLSASRPQDRQFILSSKKLLLSDSGFYLCAWTGTPTTNEKLFFGSGTQLSVL.

In DNA, the CDR3 is TGCAGTGCTAGACCCGGGAGAGCCGCTCCGGAGACCCAGTACTTC. Its translation: CSARPGRAAPETQYF. The chain joins TRBV20-1 to TRBJ2-5; D is possibly TRBD2 (6 bases). CDR1 and CDR2 (germline): DFQATT, SNEGSKA (reference sequence). Trimming stripped 2 bases from V and 5 bases from J, with 18 bases between. The CDR3 covers 15 residues.

This clonotype was recorded many times. This chain connects TRBV28 to TRBJ1-1, with unresolved D. Germline CDR1 reads MDHEN; CDR2 reads SYDVKM. The CDR3 has 12 amino acids. V gave up 10 bases and J gave up 1 base, with 10 bases separating them. CDR3 DNA: TGTGCCACCGCGCTGGGGAACACTGAAGCTTTCTTT. Amino acid sequence: CATALGNTEAFF.

The table lists this clonotype with many counts. The rearrangement uses TRBV12-3 or TRBV12-4 and TRBJ1-4; D gene ambiguous. CDR3 size: 12 residues. The V end lost 3 bases, the J end lost 6 bases, and 5 bases lay between the germline ends. CDR3 coding DNA: TGTGCCAGCAGTTTTGCGGATGAAAAACTGTTTTTT. This sequence encodes CASSFADEKLFF.

This clonotype was seen more than once but under ten times. The chain couples TRBV6-1 to TRBJ1-5; TRBD1 matches at 7 bases. Germline V lookup: CDR1 MNHNS, CDR2 SASEGT. Trimming cost V 5 bases and J 4 bases; bases outside gene matches: 11. The CDR3 covers 16 residues. CDR3 nucleotide sequence: TGTGCCAGCAGTTCATCGCGACGGGACAGAAATCAGCCCCAGCATTTT. This encodes CASSSSRRDRNQPQHF.

The rearrangement links TRBV6-1 to TRBJ2-7, with 7 bases that match TRBD2. Germline CDR1 reads MNHNS; CDR2 reads SASEGT. CDR3 length: 14 residues. Unmatched junction bases numbered 8, after V lost 5 bases and J lost 4 bases. CDR3 sequence: CASSRSGVEYEQYF. The CDR3 nucleotides read TGTGCCAGCAGTCGCAGCGGGGTAGAGTACGAGCAGTACTTC.

This clonotype has ten or more counts. The genes are TRBV6-1 and TRBJ1-5; D is undetermined. CDR3 length: 13 amino acids. Germline CDR1 and CDR2: MNHNS and SASEGT. V was trimmed by 5 bases and J by 4 bases, leaving 9 bases between them. CDR3 loop: CASSSKSNQPQHF. The CDR3 DNA follows: TGTGCCAGCAGTTCGAAGTCGAATCAGCCCCAGCATTTT.

This clonotype came up a few times. The chain recombines TRBV5-1 with TRBJ2-1; D is possibly TRBD1 (6 bases). The CDR3 runs 13 residues. The V gene lost 5 bases and the J gene lost 5 bases, with 11 bases spanning the gap. CDR1 is SGHRS, CDR2 YFSETQ, per germline. Here the CDR3 reads CASRGRTDNEQFF. The CDR3 DNA sequence: TGCGCCAGCAGGGGGCGGACAGACAATGAGCAGTTCTTC.

This clonotype was seen a handful of times. The chain combines TRBV7-9 with TRBJ2-2; D unresolved. Germline CDR1 and CDR2: SEHNR and FQNEAQ (reference sequence). V was cut by 5 bases and J by 4 bases, with 11 bases left in between. This CDR3 has 14 amino acids. CDR3 residues: CASSQRNPTGELFF. The CDR3 bases are TGTGCCAGCAGCCAAAGAAACCCCACCGGGGAGCTGTTTTTT.

This clonotype was observed many times. The gene calls are TRBV7-3 and TRBJ2-1, with 7 bases identical to TRBD1. This CDR3 is built from 15 residues. In germline, CDR1 is SGHTA, CDR2 FQGTGA. After removal of 2 bases from V and 2 bases from J, the junction contained 3 bases not matched to a gene. In DNA form, the CDR3 reads TGTGCCAGCAGCTTAGGGGGACAGCCCTACAATGAGCAGTTCTTC. As protein: CASSLGGQPYNEQFF.

This clonotype was seen more than once but under ten times. The chain links TRBV28 to TRBJ1-4, with 10 positions matching TRBD1. V shed 4 bases and J 3 bases; nucleotides not matched to a gene: 5. The CDR3 contains 16 residues. Germline loops: CDR1 MDHEN, CDR2 SYDVKM. CDR3 amino acids: CASSSTGGEANEKLFF. CDR3 sequence (DNA): TGTGCCAGCAGTTCGACAGGGGGCGAGGCTAATGAAAAACTGTTTTTT.

This clonotype has only one observation. A much larger clone lies a single base off, so this may be a read error. The chain employs TRBV11-2 and TRBJ2-3, with D possibly matching TRBD1 (6 bases). Germline V lookup: CDR1 SGHAT, CDR2 FQNNGV. V gave up 2 bases and J gave up 2 bases, with 17 bases separating them. The CDR3 spans 17 residues. CDR3 DNA: TGTGCCAGCAGCTTACTATATAGCTACAGGGACACAGATACGCAGTATTTT. This codes for CASSLLYSYRDTDTQYF.

Many counts were recorded for this clonotype. The V call is TRBV19, the J call TRBJ2-2; D call uncertain. Looked up from germline, CDR1 is LNHDA and CDR2 is SQIVND (reference sequence). The V and J ends lost 2 bases and 0 bases respectively, with 10 bases between them. This CDR3 contains 16 residues. CDR3 coding DNA: TGTGCCAGTAGTATACCCGGAAAGGCGAACACCGGGGAGCTGTTTTTT. Amino acid sequence: CASSIPGKANTGELFF.

Ten or more counts support this clonotype. V usage is TRBV2 and J usage is TRBJ2-7, with TRBD1 matching over 7 bases. Germline-derived CDR1 and CDR2 are SNHLY and FYNNEI. The J segment lost 0 bases and the V segment lost 10 bases, leaving 33 bases of the junction unmatched. CDR3 length: 22 amino acids. In DNA form, the CDR3 reads TGTGCCACCTTCTTATGGCAGGGGGTCGGCGTTGGTGCGGAACCCACCTCCTACGAGCAGTACTTC. It yields the protein CATFLWQGVGVGAEPTSYEQYF. Full variable domain (remainder filled in from reference TRBV2 and TRBJ2-7): EPEVTQTPSHQVTQMGQEVILRCVPISNHLYFYWYRQILGQKVEFLVSFYNNEISEKSEIFDDQFSVERPDGSNFTLKIRSTKLEDSAMYFCATFLWQGVGVGAEPTSYEQYFGPGTRLTVT.

In this sample, this clonotype turned up a few times. This chain joins TRBV2 and TRBJ1-3; no clear D gene. CDR1 is SNHLY, CDR2 FYNNEI, per germline. V shed 3 bases and J shed 0 bases, with 9 bases lying between them. The CDR3 spans 15 residues. DNA of the CDR3: TGTGCCAGCAGTGATGTATTGAGCTCTGGAAACACCATATATTTT. Its translation: CASSDVLSSGNTIYF. Using reference TRBV2 and TRBJ1-3 for the parts outside the CDR3, the full variable domain is EPEVTQTPSHQVTQMGQEVILRCVPISNHLYFYWYRQILGQKVEFLVSFYNNEISEKSEIFDDQFSVERPDGSNFTLKIRSTKLEDSAMYFCASSDVLSSGNTIYFGEGSWLTVV.